The next 16 T cell receptor beta chains were all read from a single sample in a study of T-cell reconstitution after alpha-beta-depleted transplantation in children. Unique molecular identifiers were incorporated into the prepared TCRbeta library. TCRdb fed the PCR reads into MiXCR, producing one record per CDR3 protein. The table has a few hundred thousand distinct CDR3 sequences, about a tenth seen once. The sample here was PBMCs from the stem cell graft donor, taken from the stem cell graft. The receptors were gathered from a human donor who donated a stem cell graft to a child with acute lymphoblastic leukemia.

This sequence joins TRBV3-1 and TRBJ2-1, with TRBD2 as a possible D gene (5 bases). Germline assignment: CDR1 LGHDT and CDR2 YNNKEL (reference sequence). Trimming took 0 bases from V and 9 from J, leaving 24 bases between them. This CDR3 region has 18 residues. CDR3: CASSQDNVGLARSTEQFF. In nucleotides, the CDR3 is TGTGCCAGCAGCCAAGATAACGTAGGGCTAGCCCGATCCACTGAGCAGTTCTTC.

This clonotype was recorded at least ten times. The V gene is TRBV4-1, the J gene TRBJ2-1, with D possibly being TRBD2 (5 bases). The CDR3 covers 16 residues. V was pared by 0 bases and J by 6 bases, with 15 bases between. The V gene's germline CDR1 is MGHRA and CDR2 YSYEKL. The CDR3 sequence: CASSQDELGIPNEQFF. The CDR3 DNA sequence: TGCGCCAGCAGCCAAGATGAACTAGGGATTCCCAATGAGCAGTTCTTC.

This clonotype was detected many times. The rearrangement uses TRBV5-1 and TRBJ1-1, with no clear D. Germline V gives CDR1 SGHRS, CDR2 YFSETQ. The CDR3 runs to 13 residues. Deletions cut 0 bases from V and 4 bases from J, with 7 bases between. The CDR3 loop reads CASSLGAGTEAFF. As DNA, the CDR3 is TGCGCCAGCAGCTTGGGGGCTGGCACTGAAGCTTTCTTT.

The rearrangement uses TRBV12-3 or TRBV12-4 and TRBJ1-2, with 9 bases matching TRBD1. The CDR3 is 17 residues long. Germline trimming cut 5 bases from V and 8 bases from J; bases unmatched to any gene: 18. CDR3 amino acids: CASSPSWPGTGLGGYTF. DNA of the CDR3: TGTGCCAGCAGTCCCTCCTGGCCCGGGACAGGGCTGGGGGGCTACACCTTC.

This chain uses TRBV7-2 with TRBJ2-5, with D perhaps TRBD2 (5 bases). The CDR3 spans 15 residues. The V end lost 4 bases, the J end lost 1 base, and 13 bases lay between the germline ends. Looked up from germline, CDR1 is SGHTA and CDR2 is FQGNSA. CDR3: CASSSRGRGQETQYF. Here the CDR3 DNA reads TGTGCCAGCAGCTCCCGGGGTCGAGGCCAAGAGACCCAGTACTTC.

The rearrangement joins TRBV5-5 to TRBJ2-4; TRBD2 matches 10 bases. CDR1 is SGHKS, CDR2 YYEKEE, per germline (reference sequence). V lost 3 bases and J lost 6; bases outside the gene matches: 15. The CDR3 loop spans 18 amino acids. CDR3 in DNA: TGTGCCAGCAGCTCCCCGCCTTTAGCGGGGGGTCAAGCAAACATTCAGTACTTC. It yields the protein CASSSPPLAGGQANIQYF.

This chain joins TRBV7-8 and TRBJ2-2; D tentatively fits TRBD1 or TRBD2 (5 bases each). The CDR3 sequence is 17 residues long. Per germline, CDR1 SGHVS and CDR2 FQNEAQ. Trimming left V 0 bases short and J 0 bases short, with 11 bases between. The CDR3 DNA follows: TGTGCCAGCAGCTTAGCGTTCGGGGCTGCGAACACCGGGGAGCTGTTTTTT. It is translated as CASSLAFGAANTGELFF.

At least ten counts were recorded for this clonotype. The chain is built from TRBV6-1 and TRBJ2-7, with D possibly matching TRBD1 (8 bases). Trimming shortened V by 5 bases and J by 3 bases, and 14 bases separated the two germline ends. CDR3 length equals 14 residues. Germline CDR1 is MNHNS and CDR2 is SASEGT. The CDR3 DNA is TGTGCCAGCAGTCCACAGGGGGAGGGCTACGAGCAGTACTTC. Translation gives CASSPQGEGYEQYF.

The table lists this clonotype with many counts. The chain couples TRBV9 to TRBJ2-1; 7 bases are shared with TRBD2. Germline V gene sequence: CDR1 SGDLS, CDR2 YYNGEE. This CDR3 contains 16 residues. With V trimmed by 0 bases and J by 4 bases, 7 bases remained unmatched. This chain's CDR3 is CASSVVGGSGYNEQFF. The CDR3, as DNA: TGTGCCAGCAGCGTAGTAGGCGGGAGTGGTTACAATGAGCAGTTCTTC.

The J gene is TRBJ1-2, the V gene TRBV20-1; 8 bases align to TRBD1. The CDR3 has 13 residues. The V gene's germline CDR1 is DFQATT and CDR2 SNEGSKA (reference sequence). The ends lost 6 bases at V and 4 bases at J; junction bases unmatched: 7. CDR3 amino acids: CSASQGAGYGYTF. In DNA form, the CDR3 reads TGCAGTGCCAGCCAGGGGGCAGGCTATGGCTACACCTTC.

This rearrangement joins TRBV6-6 to TRBJ1-2, with D perhaps matching TRBD1 (5 bases). The CDR3 loop spans 13 amino acids. Germline V lookup: CDR1 MNHNY, CDR2 SVGAGI (reference sequence). The V end lost 7 bases, the J end lost 9 bases, and 18 bases lay between the germline ends. The CDR3 nucleotides are TGTGCCAGCACCTCCGGGTTGGAGGGGAGCTACACCTTC. Amino acids: CASTSGLEGSYTF.

The rearrangement joins TRBV18 to TRBJ2-2, with TRBD2 matching 7 bases. Losses at the gene ends were 1 base for V and 0 bases for J; bases not matched to a gene: 2. This CDR3 contains 16 residues. The germline CDR1 and CDR2 sequences are KGHSH and LQKENI. The CDR3 DNA sequence: TGTGCCAGCTCACCACAGGCGGGAGCGAACACCGGGGAGCTGTTTTTT. It codes for CASSPQAGANTGELFF.

This clonotype was seen a few times. The chain couples TRBV9 to TRBJ1-2, with 10 bases that match TRBD1. The J segment lost 6 bases and the V segment lost 0 bases, leaving 14 bases of the junction unmatched. Germline lookup yields CDR1 SGDLS and CDR2 YYNGEE. The CDR3 covers 18 residues. The DNA for the CDR3 is TGTGCCAGCAGCGTAGGTGCGACAGGGGGCATGGGGACGGATGGCTACACCTTC. It codes for CASSVGATGGMGTDGYTF.

This clonotype was seen ten or more times. The rearrangement links TRBV15 to TRBJ1-1; D not certain. V lost 0 bases and J 1 base, leaving 6 bases between the germline ends. Germline V lookup: CDR1 LNHNV, CDR2 YYDKDF (reference sequence). The CDR3 length is 14 residues. CDR3 sequence: CATSRDRQNTEAFF. DNA for the CDR3: TGTGCCACCAGCAGAGATCGACAGAACACTGAAGCTTTCTTT.

This clonotype has only a few counts. The chain carries TRBV9 and TRBJ2-5; D possibly matches TRBD1 or TRBD2 (5 bases each). Germline lookup yields CDR1 SGDLS and CDR2 YYNGEE. Trimming took 4 bases from V and 2 from J, leaving 12 bases between them. This CDR3 is built from 14 residues. The CDR3 DNA reads as TGTGCCAGCAGCCCGGGACGGACACAAGAGACCCAGTACTTC. This codes for CASSPGRTQETQYF.

This clonotype was detected a few times. The V and J genes are TRBV3-1 and TRBJ1-2, with unresolved D. V gave up 0 bases and J gave up 2 bases, with 7 bases separating them. Germline V gene data show CDR1 as LGHDT and CDR2 as YNNKEL (reference sequence). This CDR3 is built from 14 residues. In DNA, the CDR3 is TGTGCCAGCAGCCAAGAGGTTTGGAACTATGGCTACACCTTC. It codes for CASSQEVWNYGYTF.